This T cell receptor beta chain was identified during a study of blood T cells in healthy people across ages. About the study: About one barcoded beta molecule per two T cells was captured by template switching. Findings and limits, study-wide: Donor CMV infection status was unknown, possibly confounding age-related changes in expanded clonotypes.

A second PCR, run for roughly 7 to 12 cycles, used a sample-barcoded 5' primer plus a J-beta primer mix. A 12-random-nucleotide template-switch adaptor tagged each cDNA molecule. TCRdb reprocessed the 5' RACE reads with MiXCR, giving one entry per CDR3 protein. This sample has more than 1.4 million distinct CDR3 sequences, with around 42% found just once. The CDR3 is 13 amino acids. Deletions cut 1 base from V and 7 bases from J, with 10 bases between. CDR1 is MGHRA and CDR2 is YSYEKL in the germline V gene. For this clonotype: The target antigen is unknown.

Per sample, at least 5 micrograms of total RNA were extracted. The TCR comes from a woman under 30 in good health. Source material: blood. The chain is built from TRBV4-1 and TRBJ1-2; the D is unclear. CDR3 DNA: TGCGCCAGCAGCCAAGTCCCAGGTGGTGGCTACACCTTC. Protein sequence: CASSQVPGGGYTF.